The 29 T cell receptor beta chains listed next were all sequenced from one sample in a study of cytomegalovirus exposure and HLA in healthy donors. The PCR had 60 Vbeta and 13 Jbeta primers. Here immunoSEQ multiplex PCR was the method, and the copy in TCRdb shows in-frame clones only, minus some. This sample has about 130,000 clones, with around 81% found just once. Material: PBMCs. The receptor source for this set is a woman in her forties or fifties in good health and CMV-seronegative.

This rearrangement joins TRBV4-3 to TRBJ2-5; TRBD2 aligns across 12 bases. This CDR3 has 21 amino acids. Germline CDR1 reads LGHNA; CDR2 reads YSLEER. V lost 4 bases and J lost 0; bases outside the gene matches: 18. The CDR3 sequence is CASSPRGTLAGGPEYQETQYF. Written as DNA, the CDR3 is TGCGCCAGCAGCCCAAGGGGAACCCTAGCGGGAGGGCCGGAGTACCAAGAGACCCAGTACTTC.

The CDR3 sequence: CSVTWTALAKNIQYF. CDR3 DNA: TGCAGCGTTACTTGGACAGCCTTAGCCAAAAACATTCAGTACTTC. This chain links TRBV29-1 with TRBJ2-4; TRBD1 is a possible D gene (6 bases). V lost 5 bases, J lost 0 bases, and 14 bases lay in between. The germline gives CDR1 SQVTM, CDR2 ANQGSEA. The CDR3 contains 15 residues.

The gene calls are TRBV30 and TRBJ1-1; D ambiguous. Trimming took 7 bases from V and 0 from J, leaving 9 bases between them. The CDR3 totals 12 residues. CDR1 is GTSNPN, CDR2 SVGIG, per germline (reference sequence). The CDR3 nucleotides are TGTGCCTTCCTCAGTATGAACACTGAAGCTTTCTTT. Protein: CAFLSMNTEAFF.

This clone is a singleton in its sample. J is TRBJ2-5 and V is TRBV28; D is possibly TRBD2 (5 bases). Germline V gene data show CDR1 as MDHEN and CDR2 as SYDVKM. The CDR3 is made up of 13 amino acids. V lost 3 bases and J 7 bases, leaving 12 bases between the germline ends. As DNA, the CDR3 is TGTGCCAGCAGTTTGCTCCCACGGGGGACCCAGTACTTC. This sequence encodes CASSLLPRGTQYF.

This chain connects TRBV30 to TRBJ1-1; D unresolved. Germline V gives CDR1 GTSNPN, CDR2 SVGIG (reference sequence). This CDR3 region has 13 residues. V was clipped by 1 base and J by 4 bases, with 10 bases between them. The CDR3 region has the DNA TGTGCCTGGAGTGAGGTCTCGGGCACTGAAGCTTTCTTT. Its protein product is CAWSEVSGTEAFF.

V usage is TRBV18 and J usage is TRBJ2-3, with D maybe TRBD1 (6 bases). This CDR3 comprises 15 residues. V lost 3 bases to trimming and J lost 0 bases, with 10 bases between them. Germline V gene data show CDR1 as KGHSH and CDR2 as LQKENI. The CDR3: CASSPYRESTDTQYF. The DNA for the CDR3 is TGTGCCAGCTCACCTTACAGGGAGAGCACAGATACGCAGTATTTT.

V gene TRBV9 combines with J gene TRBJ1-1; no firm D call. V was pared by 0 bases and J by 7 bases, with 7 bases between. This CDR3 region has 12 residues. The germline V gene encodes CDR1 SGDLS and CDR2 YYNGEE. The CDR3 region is CASSVGAGEAFF. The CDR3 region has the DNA TGTGCCAGCAGCGTAGGAGCGGGTGAAGCTTTCTTT.

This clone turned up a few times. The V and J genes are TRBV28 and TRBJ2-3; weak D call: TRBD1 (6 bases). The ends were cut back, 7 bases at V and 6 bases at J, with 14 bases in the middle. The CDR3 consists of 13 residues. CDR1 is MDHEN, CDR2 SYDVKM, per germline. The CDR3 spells CASTRQGKDTQYF. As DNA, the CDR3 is TGTGCCAGCACCAGGCAGGGGAAGGATACGCAGTATTTT. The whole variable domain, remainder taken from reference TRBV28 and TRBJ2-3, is DVKVTQSSRYLVKRTGEKVFLECVQDMDHENMFWYRQDPGLGLRLIYFSYDVKMKEKGDIPEGYSVSREKKERFSLILESASTNQTSMYLCASTRQGKDTQYFGPGTRLTVL.

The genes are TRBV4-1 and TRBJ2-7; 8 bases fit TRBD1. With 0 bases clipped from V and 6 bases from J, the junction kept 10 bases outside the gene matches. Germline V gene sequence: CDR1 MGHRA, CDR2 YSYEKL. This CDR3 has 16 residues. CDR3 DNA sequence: TGCGCCAGCAGCCAAGATCCAACAGGGGGGCTGACCGAGCAGTACTTC. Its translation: CASSQDPTGGLTEQYF.

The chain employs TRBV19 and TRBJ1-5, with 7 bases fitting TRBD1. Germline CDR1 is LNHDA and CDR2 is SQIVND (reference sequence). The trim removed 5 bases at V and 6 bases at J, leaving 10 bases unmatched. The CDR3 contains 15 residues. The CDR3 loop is CASSSDRDWFQPQHF. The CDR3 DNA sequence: TGTGCCAGTAGTTCCGACAGGGATTGGTTTCAGCCCCAGCATTTT. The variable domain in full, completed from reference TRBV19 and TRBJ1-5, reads DGGITQSPKYLFRKEGQNVTLSCEQNLNHDAMYWYRQDPGQGLRLIYYSQIVNDFQKGDIAEGYSVSREKKESFPLTVTSAQKNPTAFYLCASSSDRDWFQPQHFGDGTRLSIL.

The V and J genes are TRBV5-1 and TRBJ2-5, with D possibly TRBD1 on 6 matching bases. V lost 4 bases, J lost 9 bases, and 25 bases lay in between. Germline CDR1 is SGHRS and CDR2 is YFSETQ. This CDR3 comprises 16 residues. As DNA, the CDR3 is TGCGCCAGCAGCACAGGGTTGGCCGGTGGATTCGGGGCCCAGTACTTC. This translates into CASSTGLAGGFGAQYF.

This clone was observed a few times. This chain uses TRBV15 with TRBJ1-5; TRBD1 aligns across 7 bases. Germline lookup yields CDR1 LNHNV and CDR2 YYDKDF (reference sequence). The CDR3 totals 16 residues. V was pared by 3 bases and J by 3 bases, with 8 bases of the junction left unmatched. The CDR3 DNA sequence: TGTGCCACCAGCAGCACCGGGACAGACATCAATCAGCCCCAGCATTTT. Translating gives CATSSTGTDINQPQHF.

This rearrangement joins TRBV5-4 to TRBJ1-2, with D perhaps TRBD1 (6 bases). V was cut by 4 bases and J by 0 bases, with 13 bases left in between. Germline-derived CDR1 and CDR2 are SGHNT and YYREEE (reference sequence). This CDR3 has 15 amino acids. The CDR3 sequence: CASSPRDKPNYGYTF. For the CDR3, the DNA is TGTGCCAGCAGCCCGAGGGACAAGCCTAACTATGGCTACACCTTC.

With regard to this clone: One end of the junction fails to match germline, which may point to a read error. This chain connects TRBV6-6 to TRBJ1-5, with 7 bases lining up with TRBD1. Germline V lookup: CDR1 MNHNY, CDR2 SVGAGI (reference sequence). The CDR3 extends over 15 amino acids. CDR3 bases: TGTGCCAGCAGTGGTACAGGGGATGGCAATCAGCCCCAGAATTTT. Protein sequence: CASSGTGDGNQPQNF.

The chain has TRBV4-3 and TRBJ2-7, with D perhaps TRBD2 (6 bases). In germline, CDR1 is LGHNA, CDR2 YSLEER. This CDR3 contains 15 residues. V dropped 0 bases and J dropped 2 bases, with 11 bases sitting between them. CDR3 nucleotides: TGCGCCAGCAGCCAAGACCGGGACTCAACCTACGAGCAGTACTTC. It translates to CASSQDRDSTYEQYF.

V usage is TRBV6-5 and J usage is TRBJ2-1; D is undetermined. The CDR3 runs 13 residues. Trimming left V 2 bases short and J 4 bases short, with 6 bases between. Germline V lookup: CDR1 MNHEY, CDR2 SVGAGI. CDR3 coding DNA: TGTGCCAGCAGTTACGGGCAATACAATGAGCAGTTCTTC. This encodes CASSYGQYNEQFF.

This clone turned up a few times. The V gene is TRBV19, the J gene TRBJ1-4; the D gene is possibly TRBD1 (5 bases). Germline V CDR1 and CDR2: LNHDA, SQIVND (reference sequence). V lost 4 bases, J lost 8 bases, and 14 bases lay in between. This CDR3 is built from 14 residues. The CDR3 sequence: CASSKAGRGEKLFF. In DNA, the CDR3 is TGTGCCAGTAGTAAGGCAGGGCGTGGGGAAAAACTGTTTTTT.

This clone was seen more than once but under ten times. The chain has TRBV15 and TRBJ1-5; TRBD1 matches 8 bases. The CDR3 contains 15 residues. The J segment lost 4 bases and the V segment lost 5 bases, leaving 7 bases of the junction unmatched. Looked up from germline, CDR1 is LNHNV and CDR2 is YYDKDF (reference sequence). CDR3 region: CATSVPGTGNQPQHF. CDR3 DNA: TGTGCCACCAGCGTGCCCGGGACAGGTAATCAGCCCCAGCATTTT.

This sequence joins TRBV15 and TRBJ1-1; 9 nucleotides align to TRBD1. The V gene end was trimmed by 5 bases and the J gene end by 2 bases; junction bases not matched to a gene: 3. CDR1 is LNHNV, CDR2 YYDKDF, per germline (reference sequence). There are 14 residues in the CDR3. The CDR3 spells CATSQTGGNTEAFF. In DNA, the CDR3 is TGTGCCACCAGCCAGACAGGGGGTAACACTGAAGCTTTCTTT.

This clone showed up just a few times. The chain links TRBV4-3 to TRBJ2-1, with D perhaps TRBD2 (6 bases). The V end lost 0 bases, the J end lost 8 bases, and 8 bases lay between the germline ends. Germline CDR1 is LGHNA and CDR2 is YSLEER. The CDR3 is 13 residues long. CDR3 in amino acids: CASSQEGEDEQFF. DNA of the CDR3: TGCGCCAGCAGCCAAGAGGGGGAGGATGAGCAGTTCTTC.

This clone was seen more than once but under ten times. The CDR3 loop is CATRGSGARTEAFF. In DNA form, the CDR3 reads TGTGCCACTAGGGGTTCAGGGGCGCGGACTGAAGCTTTCTTT. This chain uses TRBV15 with TRBJ1-1, with TRBD1 as a possible D gene (6 bases). V was shortened by 9 bases and J by 5 bases, with 19 bases between the two germline ends. This CDR3 is built from 14 residues. The germline V gene encodes CDR1 LNHNV and CDR2 YYDKDF (reference sequence).

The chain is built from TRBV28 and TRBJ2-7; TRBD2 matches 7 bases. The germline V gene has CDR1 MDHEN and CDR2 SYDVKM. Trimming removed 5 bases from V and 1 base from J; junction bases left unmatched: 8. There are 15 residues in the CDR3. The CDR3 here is CASSQPGLWSYEQYF. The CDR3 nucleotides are TGTGCCAGCAGTCAACCGGGACTATGGTCCTACGAGCAGTACTTC.

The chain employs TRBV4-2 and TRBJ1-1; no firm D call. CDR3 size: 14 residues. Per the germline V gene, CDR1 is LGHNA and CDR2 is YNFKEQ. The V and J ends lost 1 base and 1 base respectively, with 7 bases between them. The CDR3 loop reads CASSQAGGNTEAFF. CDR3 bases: TGTGCCAGCAGCCAAGCCGGTGGGAACACTGAAGCTTTCTTT.

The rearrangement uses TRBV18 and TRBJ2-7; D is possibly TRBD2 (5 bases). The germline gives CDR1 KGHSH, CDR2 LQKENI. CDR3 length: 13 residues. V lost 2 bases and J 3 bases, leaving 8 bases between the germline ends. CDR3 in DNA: TGTGCCAGCTCACCATCGGGGATCTACGAGCAGTACGTC. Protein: CASSPSGIYEQYV.

The CDR3 DNA follows: TGTGCCAGCAGCTTCCGACAGGGAGACACAGATACGCAGTATTTT. This translates into CASSFRQGDTDTQYF. The V and J genes are TRBV7-2 and TRBJ2-3, with 7 bases matching TRBD1. The V segment lost 3 bases and the J segment 2 bases; nucleotides outside the gene matches: 5. CDR3 size: 15 residues. CDR1 and CDR2 from the germline V gene are SGHTA and FQGNSA.

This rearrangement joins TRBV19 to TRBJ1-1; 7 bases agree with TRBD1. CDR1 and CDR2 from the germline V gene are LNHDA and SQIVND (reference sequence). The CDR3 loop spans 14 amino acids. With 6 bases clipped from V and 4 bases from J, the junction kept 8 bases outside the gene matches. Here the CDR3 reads CASRKDRERTEAFF. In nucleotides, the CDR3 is TGTGCCAGTAGGAAAGACAGGGAGCGCACTGAAGCTTTCTTT.

The CDR3 nucleotides are TGTGCCAGCAGCCCTCCCGAACAGATTAACACTGAAGCTTTCTTT. This sequence encodes CASSPPEQINTEAFF. The chain combines TRBV4-2 with TRBJ1-1; D is unclear. Germline CDR1 is LGHNA and CDR2 is YNFKEQ. Trimming stripped 4 bases from V and 2 bases from J, with 14 bases between. The CDR3 has 15 amino acids.

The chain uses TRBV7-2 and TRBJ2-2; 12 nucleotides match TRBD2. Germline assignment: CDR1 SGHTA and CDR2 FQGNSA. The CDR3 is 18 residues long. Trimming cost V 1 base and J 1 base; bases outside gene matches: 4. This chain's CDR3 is CASSLVASGGGNTGELFF. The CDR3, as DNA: TGTGCCAGCAGCTTAGTAGCTAGCGGGGGGGGGAACACCGGGGAGCTGTTTTTT.

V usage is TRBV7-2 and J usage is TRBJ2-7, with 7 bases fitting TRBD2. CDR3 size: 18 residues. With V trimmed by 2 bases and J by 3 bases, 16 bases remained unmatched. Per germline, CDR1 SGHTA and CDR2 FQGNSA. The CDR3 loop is CASSLNPRGAGLNYEQYF. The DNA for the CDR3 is TGTGCCAGCAGCTTAAATCCCCGGGGAGCGGGACTAAACTACGAGCAGTACTTC.